This T cell receptor (beta chain) was documented in a study of PD-L1 blockade in urothelial cancer. Across the whole study: Male sex and bladder-origin urothelial cancer were recorded for about 90% of the 29 patients. Timepoints chosen for blood analysis were 3 weeks (second dose) and 6 weeks after treatment start. Enrolled patients had been treated previously with 0 to 3 chemotherapy regimens.

Produced via immunoSEQ multiplex PCR; TCRdb's table is partial and in-frame only. The sample yields roughly 45,000 clones, around 80% seen once. This clone has only a few counts. CDR3 length: 18 residues. Germline CDR1 reads SGHRS; CDR2 reads YFSETQ. The V gene end was trimmed by 4 bases and the J gene end by 4 bases; junction bases not matched to a gene: 17. Time point indicated: peripheral blood 6 weeks after treatment start. The chain joins TRBV5-1 to TRBJ1-2, with 9 bases that match TRBD1. The TCR was taken from a man aged 60 to 69 with urothelial cancer. Source: PBMCs, taken around atezolizumab (anti-PD-L1) treatment. The CDR3 here is CASSTPTARDREPYGYTF. CDR3 sequence (DNA): TGCGCCAGCAGCACGCCAACGGCCCGGGACAGGGAACCCTATGGCTACACCTTC.